The 24 T cell receptor beta chains presented below share a single source sample, sequenced in a study of T cell repertoires in cytomegalovirus infection. TCRdb itself ran the reads through MiXCR, one entry per CDR3 protein. The sample contains 650,000 to 900,000 distinct CDR3 sequences, about 30% of which appear only once. Their antigen targets remain unknown. The source was cultured CD8+ T cells from PBMCs, collected from culture after CMV antigen stimulation. These receptor sequences come from a human donor in good health (CMV status not recorded). Some clones in this sample may be carry-over from other donors' samples.

The rearrangement uses TRBV19 and TRBJ2-1; D ambiguous. Germline-derived CDR1 and CDR2 are LNHDA and SQIVND (reference sequence). The CDR3 is 12 residues long. Trimming removed 9 bases at V and 9 bases at J, with 15 bases between. The CDR3 loop reads CASLHPGGEQFF. CDR3 DNA: TGTGCCAGCCTACACCCCGGCGGTGAGCAGTTCTTC.

The count of this clonotype is one. Here the CDR3 reads CASSQAGASYGYTF. The DNA of the CDR3 is TGTGCCAGCAGCCAAGCCGGGGCCTCCTATGGCTACACCTTC. The chain carries TRBV6-1 and TRBJ1-2; D is possibly TRBD1 (5 bases). The CDR3 is 14 amino acids. V lost 6 bases and J 4 bases, leaving 15 bases between the germline ends. In germline, CDR1 is MNHNS, CDR2 SASEGT.

This clonotype turned up a few times. The chain is built from TRBV28 and TRBJ2-1, with D possibly being TRBD1 (5 bases). Trimming left V 2 bases short and J 3 bases short, with 11 bases between. Germline V gene data show CDR1 as MDHEN and CDR2 as SYDVKM. The CDR3 totals 15 residues. CDR3 in DNA: TGTGCCAGCAGTTTAGCAAGGGGCGTCTACAATGAGCAGTTCTTC. Translated, it gives CASSLARGVYNEQFF.

In DNA, the CDR3 is TGCAGTGCTAGAGATCCCGGATCCTCGAACACCGGGGAGCTGTTTTTT. Its protein is CSARDPGSSNTGELFF. The V and J genes are TRBV20-1 and TRBJ2-2; no clear D. The V gene lost 0 bases and the J gene lost 0 bases, with 11 bases spanning the gap. In germline, CDR1 is DFQATT, CDR2 SNEGSKA (reference sequence). This CDR3 region has 16 residues.

V gene TRBV29-1 combines with J gene TRBJ2-2; D ambiguous. The CDR3 consists of 16 residues. CDR1 and CDR2 from the germline V gene are SQVTM and ANQGSEA. V lost 5 bases, J lost 5 bases, and 21 bases lay in between. This CDR3 reads CSVPPSDGFGTGELFF. CDR3 DNA: TGCAGCGTTCCCCCGAGCGACGGATTCGGGACCGGGGAGCTGTTTTTT.

This clonotype was seen repeatedly, ten times or more. The chain carries TRBV7-8 and TRBJ1-5; 9 bases align to TRBD1. Trimming removed 5 bases from V and 0 bases from J; junction bases left unmatched: 5. This CDR3 contains 16 residues. Germline V CDR1 and CDR2: SGHVS, FQNEAQ. The CDR3 here is CASSPAGQGSNQPQHF. The CDR3 coding sequence is TGTGCCAGCAGCCCGGCGGGACAGGGTAGCAATCAGCCCCAGCATTTT.

This clonotype was seen many times. This sequence joins TRBV7-2 and TRBJ2-1; either TRBD1 or TRBD2 may supply D (6 bases each). Between the trimmed V and J ends, which lost 0 bases and 7 bases, there was a span of 10 bases. The CDR3 sequence is 14 residues long. Germline V lookup: CDR1 SGHTA, CDR2 FQGNSA. This CDR3 reads CASSLAGGSNEQFF. CDR3 coding DNA: TGTGCCAGCAGCTTAGCAGGGGGGTCGAATGAGCAGTTCTTC.

The V gene is TRBV13, the J gene TRBJ2-1; D may be TRBD2 (7 bases). CDR1 PRHDT and CDR2 FYEKMQ come from the germline V gene (reference sequence). The V gene lost 1 base and the J gene lost 1 base, with 11 bases spanning the gap. The CDR3 covers 16 residues. CDR3 loop: CASSLEGGPSYNEQFF. The CDR3 nucleotides read TGTGCCAGCAGCTTAGAGGGGGGGCCATCCTACAATGAGCAGTTCTTC.

This clonotype was seen a few times. The chain employs TRBV2 and TRBJ2-3; D is possibly TRBD1 (6 bases). Looked up from germline, CDR1 is SNHLY and CDR2 is FYNNEI. The CDR3 has 15 residues. The germline V and J ends were trimmed by 0 bases and 4 bases, with 11 bases remaining between them. This CDR3 reads CASSEAGAGSDTQYF. The CDR3 DNA follows: TGTGCCAGCAGTGAAGCGGGGGCGGGCTCAGATACGCAGTATTTT. Supplemented by reference TRBV2 and TRBJ2-3, the full variable domain reads EPEVTQTPSHQVTQMGQEVILRCVPISNHLYFYWYRQILGQKVEFLVSFYNNEISEKSEIFDDQFSVERPDGSNFTLKIRSTKLEDSAMYFCASSEAGAGSDTQYFGPGTRLTVL.

This clonotype was found once. The rearrangement uses TRBV12-3 or TRBV12-4 and TRBJ2-7; TRBD1 is a possible D gene (5 bases). The CDR3 is 13 amino acids. V lost 7 bases and J 1 base, leaving 11 bases between the germline ends. The CDR3 DNA is TGTGCCAGCACCTCAGGGCCTTCCTACGAGCAGTACTTC. Translating gives CASTSGPSYEQYF.

The rearrangement joins TRBV3-1 to TRBJ2-5, with 8 bases fitting TRBD1. CDR3 size: 17 residues. J lost 0 bases, V lost 1 base, and 7 bases had no gene match. CDR1 is LGHDT, CDR2 YNNKEL, per germline (reference sequence). Written as DNA, the CDR3 is TGTGCCAGCAGCCAAGTAACAGGGGGTGGTGACCAAGAGACCCAGTACTTC. Protein sequence: CASSQVTGGGDQETQYF.

The chain combines TRBV19 with TRBJ2-3, with 10 positions matching TRBD1. J gave up 1 base and V 6 bases, and 4 bases lay outside the gene matches. CDR1 is LNHDA, CDR2 SQIVND, per germline (reference sequence). This CDR3 has 15 amino acids. The CDR3, as DNA: TGTGCCAGTAGGGTCGGGACAGGGGGCACAGATACGCAGTATTTT. Its protein is CASRVGTGGTDTQYF.

This clonotype was counted a single time. The chain couples TRBV5-4 to TRBJ2-2; D remains unclear. Trimming removed 5 bases at V and 6 bases at J, with 11 bases between. The CDR3 consists of 13 residues. Per the germline V gene, CDR1 is SGHNT and CDR2 is YYREEE (reference sequence). The CDR3 protein is CASRVSLAGELFF. The CDR3 DNA sequence: TGTGCCAGCAGGGTGTCATTGGCCGGGGAGCTGTTTTTT.

In this sample, this clonotype turned up a few times. The rearrangement links TRBV4-1 to TRBJ2-7, with D tentatively TRBD2 (5 bases). The V gene's germline CDR1 is MGHRA and CDR2 YSYEKL. V shed 0 bases and J shed 5 bases, with 11 bases lying between them. There are 14 residues in the CDR3. The CDR3 spells CASSQDLDLNEQYV. The DNA for the CDR3 is TGCGCCAGCAGCCAAGATCTGGACTTGAACGAGCAGTACGTC.

The chain couples TRBV7-9 to TRBJ1-2, with 7 bases fitting TRBD1. The CDR3 spans 15 residues. The V and J ends lost 5 bases and 6 bases, in that order; junction bases with no gene match: 12. Per germline, CDR1 SEHNR and CDR2 FQNEAQ (reference sequence). CDR3 DNA sequence: TGTGCCAGCAGCCATCCGGACAGGCCCCGGGATGGCTACACCTTC. Translated: CASSHPDRPRDGYTF.

This chain joins TRBV10-2 and TRBJ2-5; possible D gene TRBD1, 5 bases. Germline CDR1 and CDR2: WSHSY and SAAADI. Trimming stripped 4 bases from V and 5 bases from J, with 11 bases between. This CDR3 contains 13 residues. CDR3 sequence: CASSGQRFETQYF. The CDR3 nucleotides are TGCGCCAGCAGTGGACAGAGGTTTGAGACCCAGTACTTC.

The sample holds many counts of this clonotype. The V gene is TRBV7-8, the J gene TRBJ1-3; possible D gene TRBD1, 5 bases. Germline V gene sequence: CDR1 SGHVS, CDR2 FQNEAQ. The CDR3 runs 15 residues. Trimming took off 3 bases at V and 2 bases at J, with 11 bases between the two ends. In DNA, the CDR3 is TGTGCCAGCAGCTTGTCCGGGACCGCTGGAAACACCATATATTTT. Translated: CASSLSGTAGNTIYF.

V gene TRBV6-6 combines with J gene TRBJ2-5; TRBD1 aligns across 11 bases. The trim removed 8 bases at V and 5 bases at J, leaving 16 bases unmatched. This CDR3 region has 17 residues. CDR1 MNHNY and CDR2 SVGAGI come from the germline V gene (reference sequence). CDR3 DNA sequence: TGTGCCAGCGGCATACCTTGGGACAGGGGGTATCTCGAGACCCAGTACTTC. Translation gives CASGIPWDRGYLETQYF.

V gene TRBV4-1 combines with J gene TRBJ2-7; no clear D. Germline V gives CDR1 MGHRA, CDR2 YSYEKL. This CDR3 comprises 15 residues. The germline V and J ends were trimmed by 0 bases and 2 bases, with 11 bases remaining between them. The CDR3 DNA reads as TGCGCCAGCAGCCAAGATATCGGCACCACCTACGAGCAGTACGTC. It specifies CASSQDIGTTYEQYV.

This clonotype was counted a few times. This chain connects TRBV28 to TRBJ1-3; a weak D match, TRBD1 (5 bases). V shed 3 bases and J shed 2 bases, with 11 bases lying between them. The CDR3 sequence is 15 residues long. Germline V CDR1 and CDR2: MDHEN, SYDVKM. The CDR3 nucleotides are TGTGCCAGCAGTTTGGAAGGAGGGGCTGGAAACACCATATATTTT. Encoded protein: CASSLEGGAGNTIYF.

Only a few counts were recorded for this clonotype. The chain employs TRBV7-9 and TRBJ2-3; D is possibly TRBD1 (6 bases). Germline CDR1 and CDR2: SEHNR and FQNEAQ (reference sequence). The CDR3 runs 17 residues. Deletions cut 5 bases from V and 2 bases from J, with 20 bases between. In DNA form, the CDR3 reads TGTGCCAGCAGCCCCCCCGGGACATTGACTTCCACAGATACGCAGTATTTT. Amino acids: CASSPPGTLTSTDTQYF.

The chain is built from TRBV20-1 and TRBJ2-1; 7 nucleotides match TRBD1. Looked up from germline, CDR1 is DFQATT and CDR2 is SNEGSKA (reference sequence). The J segment lost 4 bases and the V segment lost 4 bases, leaving 7 bases of the junction unmatched. There are 14 residues in the CDR3. CDR3 sequence: CSAIDRELYNEQFF. In DNA, the CDR3 is TGCAGTGCTATAGACAGGGAGCTATACAATGAGCAGTTCTTC.

The chain employs TRBV5-6 and TRBJ1-5; the D gene is possibly TRBD1 (6 bases). The CDR3 has 16 amino acids. The germline V and J ends were trimmed by 0 bases and 0 bases, with 10 bases remaining between them. The V gene's germline CDR1 is SGHDT and CDR2 YYEEEE. The CDR3 is CASSLGQAHSNQPQHF. In DNA form, the CDR3 reads TGTGCCAGCAGCTTGGGACAGGCGCATAGCAATCAGCCCCAGCATTTT.

V and J are TRBV9 and TRBJ2-2; D is possibly TRBD1 (5 bases). Trimming left V 0 bases short and J 6 bases short, with 9 bases between. CDR1 and CDR2 (germline): SGDLS, YYNGEE. The CDR3 has 14 amino acids. The CDR3 here is CASSVESGPGELFF. CDR3 sequence (DNA): TGTGCCAGCAGCGTAGAATCAGGGCCCGGGGAGCTGTTTTTT.